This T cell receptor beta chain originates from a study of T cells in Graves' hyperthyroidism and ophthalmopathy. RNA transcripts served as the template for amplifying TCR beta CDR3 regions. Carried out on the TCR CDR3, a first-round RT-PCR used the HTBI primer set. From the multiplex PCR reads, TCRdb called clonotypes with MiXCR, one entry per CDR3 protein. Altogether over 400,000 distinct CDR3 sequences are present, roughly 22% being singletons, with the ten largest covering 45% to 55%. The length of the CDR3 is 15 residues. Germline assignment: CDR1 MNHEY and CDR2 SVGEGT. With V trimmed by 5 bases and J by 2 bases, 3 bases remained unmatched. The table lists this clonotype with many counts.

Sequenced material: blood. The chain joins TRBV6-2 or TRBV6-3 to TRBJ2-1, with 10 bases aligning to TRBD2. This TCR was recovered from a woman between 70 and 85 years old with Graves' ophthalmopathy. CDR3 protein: CASSDLAGAYNEQFF. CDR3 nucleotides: TGTGCCAGCAGTGACCTAGCGGGGGCCTACAATGAGCAGTTCTTC.